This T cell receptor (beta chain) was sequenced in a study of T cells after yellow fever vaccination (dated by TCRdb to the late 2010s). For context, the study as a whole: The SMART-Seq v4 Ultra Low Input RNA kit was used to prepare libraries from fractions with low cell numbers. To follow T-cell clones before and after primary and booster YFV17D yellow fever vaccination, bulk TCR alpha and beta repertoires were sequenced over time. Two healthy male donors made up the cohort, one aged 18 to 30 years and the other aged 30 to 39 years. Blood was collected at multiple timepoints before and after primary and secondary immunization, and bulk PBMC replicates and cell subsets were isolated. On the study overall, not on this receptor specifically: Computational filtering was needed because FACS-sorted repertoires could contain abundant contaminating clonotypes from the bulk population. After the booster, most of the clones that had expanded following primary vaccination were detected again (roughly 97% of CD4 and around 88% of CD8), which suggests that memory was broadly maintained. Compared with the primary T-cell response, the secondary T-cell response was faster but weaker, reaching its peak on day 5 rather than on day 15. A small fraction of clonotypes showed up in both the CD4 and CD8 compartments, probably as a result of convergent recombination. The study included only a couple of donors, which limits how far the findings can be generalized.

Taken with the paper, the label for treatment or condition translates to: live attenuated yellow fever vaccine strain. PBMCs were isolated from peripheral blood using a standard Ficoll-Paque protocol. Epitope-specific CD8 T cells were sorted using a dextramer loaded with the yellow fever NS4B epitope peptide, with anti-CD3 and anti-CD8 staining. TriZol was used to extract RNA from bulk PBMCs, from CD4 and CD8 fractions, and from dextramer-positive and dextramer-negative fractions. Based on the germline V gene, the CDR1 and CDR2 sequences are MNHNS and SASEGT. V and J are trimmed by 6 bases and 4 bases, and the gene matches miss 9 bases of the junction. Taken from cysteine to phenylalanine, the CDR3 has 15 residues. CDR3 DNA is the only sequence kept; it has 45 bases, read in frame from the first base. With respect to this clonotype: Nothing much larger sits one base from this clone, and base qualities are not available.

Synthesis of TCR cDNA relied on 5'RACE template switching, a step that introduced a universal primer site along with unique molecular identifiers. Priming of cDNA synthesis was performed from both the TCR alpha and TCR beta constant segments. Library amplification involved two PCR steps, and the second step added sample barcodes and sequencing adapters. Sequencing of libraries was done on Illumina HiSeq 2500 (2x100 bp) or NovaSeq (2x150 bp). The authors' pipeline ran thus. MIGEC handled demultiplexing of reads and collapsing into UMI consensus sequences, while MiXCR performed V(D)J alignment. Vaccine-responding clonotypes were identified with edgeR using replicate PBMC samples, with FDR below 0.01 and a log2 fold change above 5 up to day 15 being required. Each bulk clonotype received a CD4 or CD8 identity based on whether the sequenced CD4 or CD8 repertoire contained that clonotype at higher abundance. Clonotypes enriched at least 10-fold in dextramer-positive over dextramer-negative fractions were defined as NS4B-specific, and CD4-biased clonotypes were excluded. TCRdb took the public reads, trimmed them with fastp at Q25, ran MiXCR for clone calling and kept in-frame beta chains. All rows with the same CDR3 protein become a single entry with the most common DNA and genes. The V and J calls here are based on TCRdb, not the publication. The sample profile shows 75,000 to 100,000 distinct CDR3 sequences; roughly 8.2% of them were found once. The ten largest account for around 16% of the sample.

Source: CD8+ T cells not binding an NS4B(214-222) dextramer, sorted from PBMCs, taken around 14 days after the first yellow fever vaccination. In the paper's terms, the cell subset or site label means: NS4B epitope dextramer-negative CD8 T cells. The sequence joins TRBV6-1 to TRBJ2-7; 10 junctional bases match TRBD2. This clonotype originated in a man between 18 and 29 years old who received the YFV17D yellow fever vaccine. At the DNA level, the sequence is TGTGCCAGCAGCCAACCGGGACTAGCGTGGTACGAGCAGTACTTC. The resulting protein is CASSQPGLAWYEQYF.